The 17 T cell receptor beta chains given below trace back to one sample, sequenced in a study of blood T cell repertoires in COVID-19. Some clones are missing from TCRdb's copy, which holds only in-frame ones; the method was immunoSEQ multiplex PCR. The sample contains approximately 300,000 clones, about nine tenths of which appear only once. Sample: PBMCs or T cells enriched from blood (not recorded which). The receptors were gathered from a woman between 18 and 29 years old who had recovered from COVID-19.

This clone was seen only once. CDR3 in DNA: TGTGCCAGTACCAGATACGGGTTTGGAAGCAATCAGCCCCAGCATTTT. Residues: CASTRYGFGSNQPQHF. The V and J genes are TRBV19 and TRBJ1-5; no clear D. The ends were cut back, 7 bases at V and 1 base at J, with 17 bases in the middle. The germline V gene has CDR1 LNHDA and CDR2 SQIVND (reference sequence). The CDR3 spans 16 residues. The full variable domain, rest sourced from reference TRBV19 and TRBJ1-5, is DGGITQSPKYLFRKEGQNVTLSCEQNLNHDAMYWYRQDPGQGLRLIYYSQIVNDFQKGDIAEGYSVSREKKESFPLTVTSAQKNPTAFYLCASTRYGFGSNQPQHFGDGTRLSIL.

This clone occurred once. The chain employs TRBV7-8 and TRBJ1-2; 9 nucleotides line up with TRBD1. This CDR3 spans 13 amino acids. The junction had 6 bases not matched to a gene; V was cut back by 5 bases and J by 8 bases. The germline CDR1 and CDR2 sequences are SGHVS and FQNEAQ. The CDR3 sequence is CASSPRDRAGYTF. For the CDR3, the DNA is TGTGCCAGCAGCCCCCGGGACAGGGCGGGCTACACCTTC.

This chain links TRBV28 with TRBJ1-1; 7 bases line up with TRBD1. Trimming took 5 bases from V and 1 from J; bases not matched to a gene: 7. Looked up from germline, CDR1 is MDHEN and CDR2 is SYDVKM. The CDR3 is made up of 15 amino acids. CDR3: CASSPWTGRNTEAFF. CDR3 coding DNA: TGTGCCAGCAGTCCCTGGACAGGCCGGAACACTGAAGCTTTCTTT.

The V and J genes are TRBV7-9 and TRBJ2-7; D may be TRBD1 (7 bases). In germline, CDR1 is SEHNR, CDR2 FQNEAQ (reference sequence). Between the trimmed V and J ends, which lost 10 bases and 6 bases, there was a span of 25 bases. This CDR3 is 15 amino acids long. The chain's CDR3 is CATSGRTGRTGEQYF. CDR3 DNA sequence: TGTGCCACCTCTGGGAGGACAGGCAGAACAGGCGAGCAGTACTTC.

The chain combines TRBV12-5 with TRBJ1-4; D not resolved. This CDR3 is built from 16 residues. Deletions cut 5 bases from V and 0 bases from J, with 13 bases between. Germline V CDR1 and CDR2: LGHNT, FRNRAP. CDR3 nucleotide sequence: TGTGCTAGTGGTCCGAGGAGATATACAACTAATGAAAAACTGTTTTTT. As protein: CASGPRRYTTNEKLFF.

This clone was observed a handful of times. The genes are TRBV4-2 and TRBJ2-1, with TRBD1 matching 8 bases. Per the germline V gene, CDR1 is LGHNA and CDR2 is YNFKEQ. The CDR3 extends over 17 amino acids. The junction had 9 bases not matched to a gene; V was cut back by 1 base and J by 4 bases. Written as DNA, the CDR3 is TGTGCCAGCAGCCAAGGCGGGGCAGGGGGCAGGTACAATGAGCAGTTCTTC. Translation: CASSQGGAGGRYNEQFF.

The chain is built from TRBV15 and TRBJ1-4; no firm D call. CDR1 LNHNV and CDR2 YYDKDF come from the germline V gene (reference sequence). Trimming took 6 bases from V and 2 from J, leaving 13 bases between them. The CDR3 is made up of 15 amino acids. The CDR3 region has the DNA TGTGCCACCAGGCGAATGCAGGCGACTAATGAAAAACTGTTTTTT. Translation: CATRRMQATNEKLFF. The complete variable domain, with remaining parts taken from reference TRBV15 and TRBJ1-4, reads DAMVIQNPRYQVTQFGKPVTLSCSQTLNHNVMYWYQQKSSQAPKLLFHYYDKDFNNEADTPDNFQSRRPNTSFCFLDIRSPGLGDTAMYLCATRRMQATNEKLFFGSGTQLSVL.

The chain has TRBV10-3 and TRBJ1-1, with 8 bases aligning to TRBD1. CDR3 length equals 15 residues. Unmatched junction bases numbered 6, after V lost 4 bases and J lost 2 bases. In germline, CDR1 is ENHRY, CDR2 SYGVKD. The CDR3 DNA reads TGTGCCATCAGTGCATCGACAGGGGAAAACACTGAAGCTTTCTTT. Translation: CAISASTGENTEAFF.

The chain joins TRBV28 to TRBJ1-4; 7 nucleotides line up with TRBD1. CDR3 length: 16 amino acids. V lost 6 bases to trimming and J lost 4 bases; unmatched junction nucleotides: 11. Germline CDR1 reads MDHEN; CDR2 reads SYDVKM. CDR3 bases: TGTGCCAGCAGCTACCCTCCGGGACAGTTTAATGAAAAACTGTTTTTT. It specifies CASSYPPGQFNEKLFF. Drawing the rest from reference TRBV28 and TRBJ1-4, the complete variable domain is DVKVTQSSRYLVKRTGEKVFLECVQDMDHENMFWYRQDPGLGLRLIYFSYDVKMKEKGDIPEGYSVSREKKERFSLILESASTNQTSMYLCASSYPPGQFNEKLFFGSGTQLSVL.

The V gene is TRBV21-1, the J gene TRBJ1-1. TRBV21-1 is described as a pseudogene. This CDR3 has 15 amino acids. DNA for the CDR3: TGTGCCAGCAGCAAAAAGCTAACCTTGAACACTGAAGCTTTCTTT. It translates to CASSKKLTLNTEAFF.

This sequence joins TRBV5-1 and TRBJ1-6; D call uncertain. V was pared by 0 bases and J by 10 bases, with 14 bases between. The CDR3 is made up of 15 amino acids. Germline CDR1 SGHRS, CDR2 YFSETQ. The CDR3 DNA reads as TGCGCCAGCAGCTTGGAAGTGGGGAGATTATCACCCCTCCACTTT. It specifies CASSLEVGRLSPLHF.

The gene calls are TRBV30 and TRBJ1-5, with a possible D match to TRBD1 (6 bases). The CDR3 is made up of 13 amino acids. Germline CDR1 is GTSNPN and CDR2 is SVGIG (reference sequence). Trimming removed 2 bases at V and 7 bases at J, with 12 bases between. CDR3 region: CAWSLRGGQPQHF. The CDR3 nucleotides are TGTGCCTGGAGTCTACGGGGGGGCCAGCCCCAGCATTTT.

This clone was observed a single time. The chain links TRBV3-1 (or the pseudogene TRBV3-2) to TRBJ2-3; unclear D gene. This CDR3 is 16 amino acids long. Germline V gives CDR1 LGHDT, CDR2 YNNKEL (reference sequence). Trimming shortened V by 0 bases and J by 1 base, and 11 bases separated the two germline ends. This CDR3 reads CASSQDLRGGTDTQYF. Here the CDR3 DNA reads TGTGCCAGCAGCCAAGATCTACGTGGAGGCACAGATACGCAGTATTTT.

The V call is TRBV3-1 (or the pseudogene TRBV3-2), the J call TRBJ2-5, with TRBD2 matching 12 bases. Germline CDR1 LGHDT, CDR2 YNNKEL (reference sequence). This CDR3 spans 18 amino acids. V trimming: 4 bases; J trimming: 0 bases; junction bases outside the gene matches: 9. This chain's CDR3 is CASSPKLAGGPHQETQYF. CDR3 DNA: TGTGCCAGCAGCCCGAAGCTAGCGGGAGGGCCCCACCAAGAGACCCAGTACTTC.

J is TRBJ2-5 and V is TRBV6-2 or TRBV6-3; TRBD2 aligns across 9 bases. The CDR3 spans 17 residues. Per the germline V gene, CDR1 is MNHEY and CDR2 is SVGEGT. The V gene end was trimmed by 2 bases and the J gene end by 5 bases; junction bases not matched to a gene: 12. CDR3 DNA: TGTGCCAGCAGTTACAGGGTCGGGACTAGCCGCGCCGAGACCCAGTACTTC. Its translation is CASSYRVGTSRAETQYF.

This chain connects TRBV6-5 to TRBJ2-7; D possibly corresponds to TRBD2 (6 bases). CDR1 and CDR2 from the germline V gene are MNHEY and SVGAGI. With 2 bases removed from V and 6 bases from J, the gap between germline ends came to 11 bases. The CDR3 sequence is 13 residues long. Here the CDR3 DNA reads TGTGCCAGCAGTTACCGGTCCGGGGGCGAGCAGTACTTC. Amino acid sequence: CASSYRSGGEQYF.

This CDR3 reads CASSEAPGNSPLHF. The CDR3 coding sequence is TGTGCCAGCAGTGAAGCGCCAGGGAATTCACCCCTCCACTTT. The chain joins TRBV6-1 to TRBJ1-6, with D possibly being TRBD1 (5 bases). Trimming pared 0 bases from V and 7 bases from J, leaving 7 bases between. The CDR3 sequence is 14 residues long. Germline-derived CDR1 and CDR2 are MNHNS and SASEGT.